The 15 T cell receptor beta chains below all came from one sample that was sequenced in a study of blood T cell repertoires in COVID-19. Libraries were prepared by immunoSEQ multiplex PCR; TCRdb keeps only in-frame clonotypes and omits some of them. The data show more than 65,000 clones, with roughly four fifths seen just once and 9.7% held by the top ten. The sequenced material came from peripheral blood. These receptors were taken from a woman of 80 years or more with acute or convalescent COVID-19.

The chain has TRBV10-3 and TRBJ2-7; no definite D call. CDR1 and CDR2 from the germline V gene are ENHRY and SYGVKD. The ends were cut back, 2 bases at V and 3 bases at J, with 11 bases in the middle. CDR3 size: 14 residues. The CDR3 loop is CAISEPPVYYEQYF. In DNA form, the CDR3 reads TGTGCCATCAGTGAGCCGCCGGTCTACTACGAGCAGTACTTC.

The chain has TRBV5-6 and TRBJ1-1; D not certain. Per the germline V gene, CDR1 is SGHDT and CDR2 is YYEEEE. CDR3 length equals 14 residues. The V and J ends lost 0 bases and 5 bases respectively, with 11 bases between them. CDR3 nucleotides: TGTGCCAGCAGCTTGGGGTCAGTTACAACTGAAGCTTTCTTT. Its protein is CASSLGSVTTEAFF.

This clone was seen only a few times. V is TRBV4-1 and J is TRBJ2-3, with 11 bases fitting TRBD2. Germline lookup yields CDR1 MGHRA and CDR2 YSYEKL. V trimming: 4 bases; J trimming: 6 bases; junction bases outside the gene matches: 6. This CDR3 has 15 residues. The CDR3 DNA reads TGCGCCAGCAGCCTCCGACTAGCGGGGCAGGATACGCAGTATTTT. Translating gives CASSLRLAGQDTQYF.

The chain employs TRBV7-2 and TRBJ2-2; D is ambiguous. Germline-derived CDR1 and CDR2 are SGHTA and FQGNSA. The V and J ends lost 4 bases and 6 bases respectively, with 15 bases between them. The CDR3 has 15 residues. In nucleotides, the CDR3 is TGTGCCAGCAGCTCCGCAGGTGGCTTGCCCGGGGAGCTGTTTTTT. It codes for CASSSAGGLPGELFF.

The chain joins TRBV7-9 to TRBJ2-3; TRBD2 matches 11 bases. Germline-derived CDR1 and CDR2 are SEHNR and FQNEAQ (reference sequence). The ends lost 4 bases at V and 0 bases at J; junction bases unmatched: 6. This CDR3 contains 17 residues. As DNA, the CDR3 is TGTGCCAGCAGCTCAAACCTAGCGGGGGGAAGCACAGATACGCAGTATTTT. Amino acids: CASSSNLAGGSTDTQYF.

The V call is TRBV5-1, the J call TRBJ2-5; no clear D. The CDR3 is 14 amino acids. Germline lookup yields CDR1 SGHRS and CDR2 YFSETQ. Deletions cut 0 bases from V and 1 base from J, with 7 bases between. CDR3 in amino acids: CASSLGDSQETQYF. In DNA, the CDR3 is TGCGCCAGCAGCTTGGGAGACTCCCAAGAGACCCAGTACTTC. The variable domain in full, completed from reference TRBV5-1 and TRBJ2-5, reads KAGVTQTPRYLIKTRGQQVTLSCSPISGHRSVSWYQQTPGQGLQFLFEYFSETQRNKGNFPGRFSGRQFSNSRSEMNVSTLELGDSALYLCASSLGDSQETQYFGPGTRLLVL.

This sequence joins TRBV6-5 and TRBJ1-2; possibly TRBD1 for D (5 bases). V was shortened by 5 bases and J by 7 bases, with 14 bases between the two germline ends. The germline V gene encodes CDR1 MNHEY and CDR2 SVGAGI. This CDR3 is built from 13 residues. CDR3 in amino acids: CASSRDSLGGYTF. CDR3 sequence (DNA): TGTGCCAGCAGTCGCGACAGCCTCGGTGGCTACACCTTC.

Notes on this clone: A junction boundary mismatches the germline segment, possibly from a read error. The chain uses TRBV7-7 and TRBJ2-1, with TRBD2 matching over 11 bases. CDR3 length: 15 amino acids. Germline values: CDR1 SSHAT, CDR2 FNYEAQ (reference sequence). The DNA of the CDR3 is TGTGCTAGCAGCTTAGGGACTAGCGGCTACAATGAGCAGTTCTTC. This encodes CASSLGTSGYNEQFF.

There are a few counts of this clone. This chain uses TRBV27 with TRBJ1-1; TRBD1 agrees at 7 bases. V trimming: 6 bases; J trimming: 3 bases; junction bases outside the gene matches: 4. The germline V gene has CDR1 MNHEY and CDR2 SMNVEV (reference sequence). The CDR3 consists of 13 residues. CDR3 amino acids: CASSLDRDTEAFF. The CDR3 DNA follows: TGTGCCAGCAGCCTTGACAGGGACACTGAAGCTTTCTTT.

The chain carries TRBV13 and TRBJ1-1; D is unresolved. CDR1 is PRHDT, CDR2 FYEKMQ, per germline (reference sequence). Trimming removed 5 bases at V and 0 bases at J, with 16 bases between. The CDR3 consists of 16 residues. CDR3 residues: CASSPGSAVMNTEAFF. CDR3 DNA: TGTGCCAGCAGCCCCGGGTCCGCTGTCATGAACACTGAAGCTTTCTTT.

V gene TRBV16 combines with J gene TRBJ1-1; D remains ambiguous. The germline V and J ends were trimmed by 0 bases and 1 base, with 3 bases remaining between them. In germline, CDR1 is KGHSY, CDR2 FQNENV. The CDR3 is 13 amino acids. CDR3 in amino acids: CASSQSRNTEAFF. The CDR3 DNA reads as TGTGCCAGCAGCCAATCTAGGAACACTGAAGCTTTCTTT.

The chain employs TRBV7-2 and TRBJ1-1, with TRBD1 matching over 7 bases. In germline, CDR1 is SGHTA, CDR2 FQGNSA. Trimming at V came to 5 bases and at J to 5 bases, leaving 11 bases not matched to a gene. The CDR3 has 15 amino acids. The CDR3 here is CASSPLDRVMTEAFF. The CDR3 DNA is TGTGCCAGCAGCCCACTTGACAGGGTAATGACTGAAGCTTTCTTT.

This clone was counted between two and nine times. The chain has TRBV7-8 and TRBJ1-3, with D uncertain. The CDR3 length is 17 residues. The V end lost 2 bases, the J end lost 0 bases, and 14 bases lay between the germline ends. Germline CDR1 and CDR2: SGHVS and FQNEAQ. CDR3 nucleotides: TGTGCCAGCAGCTTAATTCCAGCAGGTAGCTCTGGAAACACCATATATTTT. Its translation: CASSLIPAGSSGNTIYF.

The V and J genes are TRBV11-3 and TRBJ2-2; D may be TRBD2 (5 bases). V lost 6 bases and J 0 bases, leaving 14 bases between the germline ends. There are 16 residues in the CDR3. In germline, CDR1 is SGHNT, CDR2 YENEEA. In DNA, the CDR3 is TGTGCCAGCAGTCCGGGTGGGAGAGCGAACACCGGGGAGCTGTTTTTT. This translates into CASSPGGRANTGELFF.

Points on this clone: The same CDR3 is also encoded by other DNA sequences in this sample. The chain carries TRBV5-6 and TRBJ2-7, with 7 bases matching TRBD2. After removal of 0 bases from V and 2 bases from J, the junction contained 5 bases not matched to a gene. The CDR3 totals 15 residues. Germline CDR1 and CDR2: SGHDT and YYEEEE. The CDR3 loop is CASSLARGYAYEQYF. Here the CDR3 DNA reads TGTGCCAGCAGCTTGGCGCGGGGGTATGCCTACGAGCAGTACTTC.